The next 20 T cell receptor beta chains were all read from a single sample in a study of read filtering for tumor transcriptome and immune sequencing (TCRdb year 2020). The instrument was an Illumina HiSeq 4000. Starting from roughly 440 ng RNA, TCR libraries were constructed with the Immunoverse kit using molecular barcoded adaptors that cover the alpha/delta and beta/gamma chains. TCRdb reprocessing: public reads trimmed at Q25 with fastp, clones called with MiXCR, in-frame beta chains kept. Each CDR3 protein appears once, grouped with its most common genes and DNA. The sample table contains about 24,000 distinct CDR3 sequences; only one count was recorded for approximately 23% of them. About 51% of the sample lies in the top ten. Sequenced input: a population of CD138-negative cells sorted from bone marrow. Explained via the paper, the cell subset or site label denotes: bone marrow mononuclear cells depleted of CD138+ plasma/myeloma cells by negative magnetic selection. These receptor sequences come from a donor aged 40 or over with multiple myeloma.

This clonotype was detected many times. The rearrangement links TRBV7-9 to TRBJ2-2; 9 bases are shared with TRBD1. This CDR3 is built from 15 residues. The V gene end was trimmed by 5 bases and the J gene end by 2 bases; junction bases not matched to a gene: 3. CDR1 and CDR2 (germline): SEHNR, FQNEAQ (reference sequence). CDR3 region: CASSKGQGNTGELFF. In nucleotides, the CDR3 is TGTGCCAGCAGCAAGGGACAGGGCAACACCGGGGAGCTGTTTTTT.

On this clonotype: This may be a read error: a much more frequent sequence differs by one nucleotide. The rearrangement uses TRBV10-3 and TRBJ2-1, with 11 bases lining up with TRBD2. Germline V lookup: CDR1 ENHRY, CDR2 SYGVKD. This CDR3 spans 14 amino acids. J was trimmed by 12 bases and V by 7 bases; bases with no gene match: 11. The CDR3 sequence is CAINPSGGLHVQFF. CDR3 nucleotide sequence: TGTGCCATCAACCCTAGCGGGGGGTTGCATGTGCAGTTCTTC.

The gene calls are TRBV12-5 and TRBJ1-2; 10 bases are a match to TRBD1. Germline V gene sequence: CDR1 LGHNT, CDR2 FRNRAP. J lost 8 bases, V lost 3 bases, and 9 bases had no gene match. This CDR3 spans 15 amino acids. This CDR3 is CASGLMETGGKGYTF. The CDR3 DNA is TGTGCTAGTGGTTTAATGGAGACAGGGGGCAAGGGCTACACCTTC.

Concerning this clonotype itself: A clone one base away is much larger, so this may be a read error. The gene calls are TRBV5-1 and TRBJ2-3; possible D gene TRBD2, 6 bases. CDR1 and CDR2 from the germline V gene are SGHRS and YFSETQ. The length of the CDR3 is 13 residues. CDR3 sequence (DNA): TGCGCCGGCAGCTTGCGTGCGGGGGATACGCAGTATTTT. It translates to CAGSLRAGDTQYF.

This clonotype was seen many times. The chain uses TRBV18 and TRBJ2-1; D is unclear. CDR3 length: 13 amino acids. The V end lost 3 bases, the J end lost 7 bases, and 10 bases lay between the germline ends. Germline loops: CDR1 KGHSH, CDR2 LQKENI. CDR3 sequence reads: CASSPPDGNEQFF. CDR3 nucleotide sequence: TGTGCCAGCTCACCTCCTGATGGGAATGAGCAGTTCTTC.

This clonotype was detected only a few times. The chain combines TRBV23-1 with TRBJ1-4; D ambiguous. TRBV23-1 counts as an open reading frame of uncertain function. The CDR3 totals 15 residues. V lost 0 bases, J lost 8 bases, and 13 bases lay in between. This chain's CDR3 is CASSQSYTSGEKLFF. The CDR3 DNA reads as TGCGCCAGCAGTCAATCTTACACTTCGGGGGAAAAACTGTTTTTT.

This clonotype has ten or more counts. The chain employs TRBV18 and TRBJ2-3; no clear D gene. This CDR3 has 14 amino acids. Germline V lookup: CDR1 KGHSH, CDR2 LQKENI. V lost 6 bases, J lost 2 bases, and 12 bases lay in between. CDR3 sequence (DNA): TGTGCCAGCTCCCGCCGGAAGGCCACAGATACGCAGTATTTT. As protein: CASSRRKATDTQYF.

A word on this clonotype: A junction boundary mismatches the germline segment, possibly from a read error. The chain has TRBV6-6 and TRBJ2-6, with D unresolved. The CDR3 spans 15 residues. The V gene's germline CDR1 is MNHNY and CDR2 SVGAGI (reference sequence). The CDR3: CASSPPGSGANVLTF. The CDR3 DNA reads TGCGCCAGCAGCCCGCCCGGCTCTGGGGCCAACGTCCTGACTTTC.

The CDR3 reads CASSLAEGETQYF. The CDR3 DNA sequence: TGTGCCAGCAGCTTAGCGGAAGGAGAGACCCAGTACTTC. The V and J genes are TRBV7-2 and TRBJ2-5; D is unresolved. CDR1 is SGHTA, CDR2 FQGNSA, per germline. CDR3 length: 13 residues. Between the trimmed V and J ends, which lost 0 bases and 4 bases, there was a span of 6 bases.

The table lists this clonotype with many counts. This sequence joins TRBV28 and TRBJ1-6; unclear D gene. Germline CDR1 is MDHEN and CDR2 is SYDVKM. The CDR3 extends over 14 amino acids. Trimming pared 7 bases from V and 4 bases from J, leaving 11 bases between. DNA for the CDR3: TGTGCCAGCAACCCCAGGTTTTATAATTCACCCCTCCACTTT. It yields the protein CASNPRFYNSPLHF.

This clonotype turned up a few times. V is TRBV4-1 and J is TRBJ2-3; TRBD2 matches 7 bases. This CDR3 is 16 amino acids long. Germline V CDR1 and CDR2: MGHRA, YSYEKL. Germline trimming cut 1 base from V and 3 bases from J; bases unmatched to any gene: 7. The CDR3: CASSQGGGIGTDTQYF. CDR3 DNA sequence: TGCGCCAGCAGCCAAGGCGGGGGTATTGGTACAGATACGCAGTATTTT.

This clonotype was seen many times. The chain employs TRBV7-3 and TRBJ2-1; 7 bases agree with TRBD2. This CDR3 is 15 amino acids long. Germline loops: CDR1 SGHTA, CDR2 FQGTGA. The V segment lost 6 bases and the J segment 2 bases; nucleotides outside the gene matches: 7. The CDR3 bases are TGTGCCAGCAGGATCCCCAGCGGGGCCTACAATGAGCAGTTCTTC. Amino acid sequence: CASRIPSGAYNEQFF.

This chain connects TRBV11-2 to TRBJ2-3, with 9 bases aligning to TRBD2. CDR1 is SGHAT and CDR2 is FQNNGV in the germline V gene. The CDR3 contains 15 residues. V trimming: 3 bases; J trimming: 7 bases; junction bases outside the gene matches: 8. Here the CDR3 reads CASSLEIAGDNTQYF. CDR3 sequence (DNA): TGTGCCAGCAGCTTGGAGATAGCGGGGGACAATACGCAGTATTTT.

This clonotype was seen ten or more times. The chain links TRBV29-1 to TRBJ1-1, with D hard to call. V was shortened by 2 bases and J by 3 bases, with 10 bases between the two germline ends. From germline, CDR1 is SQVTM and CDR2 ANQGSEA. The length of the CDR3 is 13 residues. DNA for the CDR3: TGCAGCGTTGAATTCCAGACGGACACTGAAGCTTTCTTT. This gives the protein CSVEFQTDTEAFF.

This clonotype has just a few counts. Being one base from a much bigger clone, this may be a read error. The gene calls are TRBV29-1 and TRBJ2-2, with TRBD2 as a possible D gene (6 bases). Germline V gives CDR1 SQVTM, CDR2 ANQGSEA. With 1 base removed from V and 1 base from J, the gap between germline ends came to 10 bases. The CDR3 is made up of 15 amino acids. CDR3 in DNA: TGCAGCGTTGAAGTAGCGGAAAAGAACACCGGGGAGCTGTTTTTT. As protein: CSVEVAEKNTGELFF.

The rearrangement joins TRBV20-1 to TRBJ2-3, with 9 bases matching TRBD2. The length of the CDR3 is 14 residues. V dropped 6 bases and J dropped 2; count of bases not matched to a gene: 6. The V gene's germline CDR1 is DFQATT and CDR2 SNEGSKA (reference sequence). Here the CDR3 reads CSARSSGATDTQYF. The CDR3 DNA is TGCAGTGCAAGATCTAGCGGGGCCACAGATACGCAGTATTTT.

The chain uses TRBV28 and TRBJ2-2, with TRBD1 as a possible D gene (6 bases). The CDR3 consists of 14 residues. Trimming pared 8 bases from V and 2 bases from J, leaving 12 bases between. Germline assignment: CDR1 MDHEN and CDR2 SYDVKM. DNA of the CDR3: TGTGCCAGCCTGAGGGACATCAACACCGGGGAGCTGTTTTTT. Protein product: CASLRDINTGELFF.

The table lists this clonotype with many counts. The J gene is TRBJ2-1, the V gene TRBV6-5; TRBD2 agrees at 13 bases. This CDR3 contains 18 residues. The junction had 9 bases not matched to a gene; V was cut back by 0 bases and J by 7 bases. Germline lookup yields CDR1 MNHEY and CDR2 SVGAGI. CDR3 DNA sequence: TGTGCCAGCAGTTACTCGGACCTACTAGCGGGGGGGCGAAATGAGCAGTTCTTC. It specifies CASSYSDLLAGGRNEQFF.

Worth noting for this clonotype: A clone one base away is much larger, so this may be a read error. The chain combines TRBV5-1 with TRBJ2-5, with D possibly called TRBD1 or TRBD2 (6 bases each). The germline V gene has CDR1 SGHRS and CDR2 YFSETQ. The CDR3 has 14 residues. CDR3 in DNA: TGCGCCAGCAGCCCCGGAGGGGGGACGGAGACCCATTACTTC. This encodes CASSPGGGTETHYF.

This clonotype has a count of ten or more. This chain uses TRBV3-1 with TRBJ1-1; D is undetermined. The CDR3 covers 11 residues. The germline V gene encodes CDR1 LGHDT and CDR2 YNNKEL (reference sequence). Trimming removed 2 bases at V and 4 bases at J, with 2 bases between. The CDR3 region is CASSQSTEAFF. The CDR3 DNA reads TGTGCCAGCAGCCAATCCACTGAAGCTTTCTTT.